This TCR beta chain was retrieved from a study of T-cell memory formation after mild COVID-19. Findings and caveats of the study: Later expanders leaned toward CD4+, whereas clones contracting from day 15 to 85 were balanced CD4/CD8.

This clonotype was detected a few times. Its antigen remains unknown. The CDR3 is 17 amino acids. J was trimmed by 2 bases and V by 0 bases; bases with no gene match: 9. CDR1 LGHNA and CDR2 YSLEER come from the germline V gene. TCRdb re-called the 5' RACE reads with MiXCR, one entry per CDR3 protein. This sample carries about half a million distinct CDR3 sequences, 15% to 20% of them seen once, and the ten largest clones take approximately 13%. Sequenced material: PBMCs or a T cell subset sorted from them (not recorded which). This chain links TRBV4-3 with TRBJ2-7, with TRBD1 matching over 8 bases. This sequence originates from an adult woman who had mild COVID-19 (a few samples of this study predate the infection). Cell type and time point are not known. Here the CDR3 DNA reads TGCGCCAGCAGCCAAGATTACGAGACAGGGGTTCCCTACGAGCAGTACTTC. As protein: CASSQDYETGVPYEQYF.